The rows below give T cell receptor beta chains drawn from one sample of a study of CD8+ T cells in alopecia areata. Libraries were prepared by immunoSEQ multiplex PCR; TCRdb keeps only in-frame clonotypes and omits some of them. The repertoire holds 150,000 or so clones, with approximately 53% as singletons. Sequencing was performed on CD8+ T cells sorted from blood, taken at week 0. Receptor source: a human donor with alopecia areata. CDR3s leave out the opening cysteine and the closing phenylalanine or tryptophan.

TRBV7-2 ASSLGGGSAYEQY
TRBV4-1 ASSQDRTADNQPQH
TRBV11-2 ASSLESGRTQF
TRBV10-2 ASSERALYEQY
TRBV7-9 ASSFSSGGGYNEQF
TRBV30 AWSLAEKLF
TRBV4-3 ASSQGDSGDEQY
TRBV5-6 ASSAAGKAPLH
TRBV7-9 ASSPRTRETQY
TRBV23-1 ASSQYKGDTEAF
TRBV29-1 SVDGNYGYT
TRBV29-1 SVLQGSTTEAF
TRBV4-1 ASSQDWAGLDEQY
TRBV15 ATSPGGEDEKLF
TRBV13 ASSVTLNTEAF
TRBV6-4 ASSDSQGADTQY
TRBV27 ASTTGTGDSYEQY
TRBV6-5 ASSYNSQETQY
TRBV2 ASSESTGDLHEQY
TRBV29-1 SVEGGSYGYT
TRBV4-1 ASSQENPGAYEQY
TRBV4-3 ATSQDEGVNTEAF
TRBV2 ASNELEEEETQY
TRBV9 ASSAEAASTDTQY
TRBV5-1 ASSIRQGVYNEQF
TRBV9 ASSVAGGSGETQY
TRBV5-1 ASSLDQLWREPYEQY
TRBV5-1 ASRPGQGFGTEAF
TRBV6-1 ASSGGTGSSYEQY
TRBV30 AWSVTGGSDEQY
TRBV27 ASSPKNLLVITYEQY
TRBV7-9 ASSLEVREKLF
TRBV12-5 ASGLDRSSYNEQF
TRBV5-4 ASSLKPLGTSRNEQF
TRBV27 ASSYRTTTPWGEQF